These 17 T cell receptor beta chains were sequenced from one sample in a study of response to subunit inactivated influenza vaccine. TCRdb used MiXCR to reprocess the RT-PCR reads, holding one entry per CDR3 protein. Found here are 600,000 to 850,000 distinct CDR3 sequences, around 15% of them singletons; the top ten hold about 7.4%. The sample here was PBMCs from blood, taken 14 days before vaccination. The receptors were sampled from a man in his fifties who received an inactivated influenza vaccine.

The genes are TRBV20-1 and TRBJ1-2; TRBD1 matches 7 bases. Germline V gene lookup returns CDR1 DFQATT and CDR2 SNEGSKA (reference sequence). Losses at the gene ends were 4 bases for V and 2 bases for J; bases not matched to a gene: 7. This CDR3 comprises 14 residues. Here the CDR3 DNA reads TGCAGTGCTATACCGGGACAGTCGAACTATGGCTACACCTTC. It translates to CSAIPGQSNYGYTF.

This clonotype was seen a few times. This chain uses TRBV24-1 with TRBJ2-1, with 10 bases matching TRBD1. This CDR3 is built from 15 residues. Germline CDR1 and CDR2: KGHDR and SFDVKD. J gave up 7 bases and V 2 bases, and 4 bases lay outside the gene matches. In nucleotides, the CDR3 is TGTGCCACCAGTGATTCGGGACAGGGGAAGAATGAGCAGTTCTTC. This gives the protein CATSDSGQGKNEQFF.

This clonotype was observed a few times. CDR3 coding DNA: TGTGCCAGCAGCTTAAACGCCGGGGCGAATAATTCACCCCTCCACTTT. It specifies CASSLNAGANNSPLHF. The chain is built from TRBV11-2 and TRBJ1-6; D may be TRBD1 (5 bases). The CDR3 covers 16 residues. Trimming removed 2 bases at V and 5 bases at J, with 13 bases between. Germline CDR1 and CDR2: SGHAT and FQNNGV. Supplemented by reference TRBV11-2 and TRBJ1-6, the full variable domain reads EAGVAQSPRYKIIEKRQSVAFWCNPISGHATLYWYQQILGQGPKLLIQFQNNGVVDDSQLPKDRFSAERLKGVDSTLKIQPAKLEDSAVYLCASSLNAGANNSPLHFGNGTRLTVT.

This chain joins TRBV12-3 or TRBV12-4 and TRBJ2-5; TRBD2 is a possible D gene (7 bases). The CDR3 totals 15 residues. V lost 3 bases and J 4 bases, leaving 15 bases between the germline ends. The DNA for the CDR3 is TGTGCCAGCAGTTTCGGTGGGGGGGGCCTAGAGACCCAGTACTTC. Translation gives CASSFGGGGLETQYF.

This chain uses TRBV7-8 with TRBJ2-3, with no clear D. Germline CDR1 SGHVS, CDR2 FQNEAQ. The CDR3 runs to 14 residues. V lost 1 base and J 2 bases, leaving 7 bases between the germline ends. The CDR3 region is CASSLVTDTDTQYF. The CDR3 coding sequence is TGTGCCAGCAGCTTAGTCACGGACACAGATACGCAGTATTTT.

J is TRBJ1-2 and V is TRBV4-2; tentatively, D is TRBD1 (6 bases). The V end lost 4 bases, the J end lost 1 base, and 10 bases lay between the germline ends. Germline CDR1 and CDR2: LGHNA and YNFKEQ. The CDR3 covers 14 residues. The CDR3 nucleotides read TGTGCCAGCAGCCGGGACATCAATAACTATGGCTACACCTTC. The encoded protein is CASSRDINNYGYTF.

This chain joins TRBV6-2 or TRBV6-3 and TRBJ2-7; 10 bases match TRBD1. This CDR3 contains 14 residues. Looked up from germline, CDR1 is MNHEY and CDR2 is SVGEGT. Trimming removed 0 bases from V and 7 bases from J; junction bases left unmatched: 3. The CDR3 DNA sequence: TGTGCCAGCAGTTACTCCGGACAGGGGGGGGAGCAGTACTTC. Protein: CASSYSGQGGEQYF.

The CDR3 DNA follows: TGTGCCAGCAGCGTAGGAGAGGGGCAGACCTACGAGCAGTACTTC. Protein: CASSVGEGQTYEQYF. The chain has TRBV9 and TRBJ2-7; D is tentatively TRBD1 or TRBD2 (5 bases each). The germline CDR1 and CDR2 sequences are SGDLS and YYNGEE. Trimming shortened V by 0 bases and J by 2 bases, and 12 bases separated the two germline ends. The CDR3 is 15 amino acids.

The chain is built from TRBV18 and TRBJ2-1, with D perhaps TRBD1 (6 bases). This CDR3 region has 13 residues. V dropped 3 bases and J dropped 6 bases, with 9 bases sitting between them. Germline V gene lookup returns CDR1 KGHSH and CDR2 LQKENI. DNA for the CDR3: TGTGCCAGCTCACCCGAGGGGGTCAATGAGCAGTTCTTC. Translated, it gives CASSPEGVNEQFF.

The chain uses TRBV27 and TRBJ2-1; no definite D call. The CDR3 length is 12 residues. With 6 bases removed from V and 3 bases from J, the gap between germline ends came to 6 bases. In germline, CDR1 is MNHEY, CDR2 SMNVEV (reference sequence). CDR3: CASRGFYNEQFF. The DNA of the CDR3 is TGTGCCAGCAGGGGTTTCTACAATGAGCAGTTCTTC.

This clonotype was recorded at least ten times. This rearrangement joins TRBV5-8 to TRBJ2-2; 14 nucleotides match TRBD2. The germline V gene encodes CDR1 SGHTS and CDR2 YDEGEE. This CDR3 has 16 residues. The junction had 4 bases not matched to a gene; V was cut back by 3 bases and J by 6 bases. CDR3 sequence (DNA): TGTGCCAGCAGCTGGGGGACTAGCGGGAGCCCCGGGGAGCTGTTTTTT. Protein: CASSWGTSGSPGELFF.

This clonotype has a count of ten or more. The chain joins TRBV6-2 or TRBV6-3 to TRBJ2-7; D gene uncertain. Trimming left V 5 bases short and J 4 bases short, with 6 bases between. The CDR3 consists of 11 residues. The germline V gene encodes CDR1 MNHEY and CDR2 SVGEGT. The CDR3: CASSPRYEQYF. Written as DNA, the CDR3 is TGTGCCAGCAGTCCTCGGTACGAGCAGTACTTC.

This clonotype came up a few times. The chain employs TRBV10-3 and TRBJ2-5; D is unclear. Germline CDR1 is ENHRY and CDR2 is SYGVKD. The CDR3 consists of 12 residues. Trimming pared 4 bases from V and 2 bases from J, leaving 5 bases between. The CDR3 DNA reads as TGTGCCATCAGTGGAGGACAAGAGACCCAGTACTTC. Translating gives CAISGGQETQYF.

This clonotype was counted a single time. The chain carries TRBV20-1 and TRBJ2-5; D not resolved. CDR1 and CDR2 from the germline V gene are DFQATT and SNEGSKA (reference sequence). There are 13 residues in the CDR3. Trimming removed 3 bases at V and 1 base at J, with 9 bases between. The CDR3 bases are TGCAGTGCTAGTTTGGCGGTCCAAGAGACCCAGTACTTC. Protein product: CSASLAVQETQYF.

This clonotype was observed a handful of times. The chain has TRBV4-3 and TRBJ2-1; 8 nucleotides align to TRBD1. This CDR3 spans 16 amino acids. CDR1 and CDR2 from the germline V gene are LGHNA and YSLEER. With 0 bases clipped from V and 5 bases from J, the junction kept 6 bases outside the gene matches. CDR3 nucleotides: TGCGCCAGCAGCCAAGAATGGCAGGGGGCAAACAATGAGCAGTTCTTC. Amino acid sequence: CASSQEWQGANNEQFF.

V and J are TRBV20-1 and TRBJ1-2; D ambiguous. Germline V gene data show CDR1 as DFQATT and CDR2 as SNEGSKA (reference sequence). The length of the CDR3 is 13 residues. Trimming took off 3 bases at V and 2 bases at J, with 10 bases between the two ends. The CDR3 DNA is TGCAGTGCTAGTATCCAGGCCAACTATGGCTACACCTTC. This translates into CSASIQANYGYTF.

This clonotype occurred a few times. The V gene is TRBV20-1, the J gene TRBJ2-7; D gene ambiguous. This CDR3 contains 14 residues. Germline lookup yields CDR1 DFQATT and CDR2 SNEGSKA (reference sequence). The V gene lost 0 bases and the J gene lost 2 bases, with 11 bases spanning the gap. The DNA of the CDR3 is TGCAGTGCTAGAGATAGGATCCTGACCTACGAGCAGTACTTC. As protein: CSARDRILTYEQYF.